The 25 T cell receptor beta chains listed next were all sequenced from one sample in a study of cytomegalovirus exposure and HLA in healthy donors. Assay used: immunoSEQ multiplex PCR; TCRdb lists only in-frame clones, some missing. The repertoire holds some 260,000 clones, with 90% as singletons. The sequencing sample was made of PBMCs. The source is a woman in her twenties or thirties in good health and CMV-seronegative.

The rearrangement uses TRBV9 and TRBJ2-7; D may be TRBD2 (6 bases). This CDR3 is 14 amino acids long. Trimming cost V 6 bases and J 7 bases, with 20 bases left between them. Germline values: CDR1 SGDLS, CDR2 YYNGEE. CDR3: CASMSRGLQGEQYF. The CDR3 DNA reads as TGTGCCAGCATGAGTCGGGGACTCCAGGGAGAGCAGTACTTC. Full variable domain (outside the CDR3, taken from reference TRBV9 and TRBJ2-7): DSGVTQTPKHLITATGQRVTLRCSPRSGDLSVYWYQQSLDQGLQFLIQYYNGEERAKGNILERFSAQQFPDLHSELNLSSLELGDSALYFCASMSRGLQGEQYFGPGTRLTVT.

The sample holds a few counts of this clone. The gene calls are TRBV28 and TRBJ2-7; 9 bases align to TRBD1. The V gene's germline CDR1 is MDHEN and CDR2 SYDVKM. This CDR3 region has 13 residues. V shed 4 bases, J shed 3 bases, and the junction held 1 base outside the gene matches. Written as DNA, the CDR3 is TGTGCCAGCAGTTGGACAGGGGACTACGAGCAGTACTTC. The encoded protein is CASSWTGDYEQYF.

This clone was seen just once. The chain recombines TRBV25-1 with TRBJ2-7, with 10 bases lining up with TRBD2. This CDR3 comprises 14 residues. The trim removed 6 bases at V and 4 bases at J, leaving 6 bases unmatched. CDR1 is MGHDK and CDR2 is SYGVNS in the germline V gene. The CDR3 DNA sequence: TGTGCCAGCAGGGGAGCGGGAGGGCCTTACGAGCAGTACTTC. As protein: CASRGAGGPYEQYF.

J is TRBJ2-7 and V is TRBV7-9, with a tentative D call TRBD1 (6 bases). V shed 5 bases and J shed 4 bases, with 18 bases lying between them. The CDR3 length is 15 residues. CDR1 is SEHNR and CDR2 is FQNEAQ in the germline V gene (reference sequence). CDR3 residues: CASSQKQGSVYEQYF. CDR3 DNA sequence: TGTGCCAGCAGCCAAAAACAGGGTTCTGTATACGAGCAGTACTTC.

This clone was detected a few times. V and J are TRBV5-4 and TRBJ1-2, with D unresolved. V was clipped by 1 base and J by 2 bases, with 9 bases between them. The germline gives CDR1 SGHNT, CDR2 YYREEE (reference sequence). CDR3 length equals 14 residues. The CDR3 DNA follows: TGTGCCAGCAGCTTGTGGACGACCAACTATGGCTACACCTTC. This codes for CASSLWTTNYGYTF. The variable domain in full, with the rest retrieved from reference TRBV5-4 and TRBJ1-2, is ETGVTQSPTHLIKTRGQQVTLRCSSQSGHNTVSWYQQALGQGPQFIFQYYREEENGRGNFPPRFSGLQFPNYSSELNVNALELDDSALYLCASSLWTTNYGYTFGSGTRLTVV.

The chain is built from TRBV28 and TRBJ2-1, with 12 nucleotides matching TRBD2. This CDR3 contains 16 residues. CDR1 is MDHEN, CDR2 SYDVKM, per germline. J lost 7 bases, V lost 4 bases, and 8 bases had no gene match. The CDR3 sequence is CASSYLAGGIGNEQFF. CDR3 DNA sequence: TGTGCCAGCAGTTATCTAGCGGGAGGGATAGGGAATGAGCAGTTCTTC.

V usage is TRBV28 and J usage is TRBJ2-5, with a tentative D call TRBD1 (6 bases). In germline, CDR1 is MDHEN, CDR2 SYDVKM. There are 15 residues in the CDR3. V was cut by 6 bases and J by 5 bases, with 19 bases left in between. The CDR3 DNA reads TGTGCCAGCAGCGACAGGCTCCGGTCGTCGGAGACCCAGTACTTC. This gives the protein CASSDRLRSSETQYF.

Written as DNA, the CDR3 is TGTGCCAGCAAGGAACAGTACCAAGAGACCCAGTACTTC. Its protein is CASKEQYQETQYF. The chain employs TRBV6-5 and TRBJ2-5, with D unclear. Germline CDR1 and CDR2: MNHEY and SVGAGI. Trimming removed 7 bases at V and 0 bases at J, with 9 bases between. This CDR3 region has 13 residues.

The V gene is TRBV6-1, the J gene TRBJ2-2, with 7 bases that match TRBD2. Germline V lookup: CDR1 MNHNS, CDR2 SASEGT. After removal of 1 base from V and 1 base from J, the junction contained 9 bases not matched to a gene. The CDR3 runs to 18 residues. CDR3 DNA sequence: TGTGCCAGCAGTGAAGTCTCCACGGCTAGCGGGAACACCGGGGAGCTGTTTTTT. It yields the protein CASSEVSTASGNTGELFF.

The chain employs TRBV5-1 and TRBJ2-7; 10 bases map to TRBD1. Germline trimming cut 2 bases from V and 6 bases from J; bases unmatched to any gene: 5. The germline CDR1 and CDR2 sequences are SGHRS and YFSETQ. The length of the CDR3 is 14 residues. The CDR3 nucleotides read TGCGCCAGCAGCTTCGACAGGGGGCGCGTCGAGCAGTACTTC. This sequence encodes CASSFDRGRVEQYF.

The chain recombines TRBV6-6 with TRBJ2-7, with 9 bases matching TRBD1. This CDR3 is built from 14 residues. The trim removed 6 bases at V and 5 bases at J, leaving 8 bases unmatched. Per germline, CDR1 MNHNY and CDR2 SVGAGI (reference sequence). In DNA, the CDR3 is TGTGCCAGCAGCACCACAGGGGGCAGGGACGAGCAGTACTTC. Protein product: CASSTTGGRDEQYF.

In nucleotides, the CDR3 is TGCAGCGTTGAATACAGGGCTGAGCAGTTCTTC. This codes for CSVEYRAEQFF. This rearrangement joins TRBV29-1 to TRBJ2-1; the D gene is possibly TRBD1 (6 bases). Germline V gene data show CDR1 as SQVTM and CDR2 as ANQGSEA. V was cut by 2 bases and J by 9 bases, with 8 bases left in between. CDR3 length equals 11 residues.

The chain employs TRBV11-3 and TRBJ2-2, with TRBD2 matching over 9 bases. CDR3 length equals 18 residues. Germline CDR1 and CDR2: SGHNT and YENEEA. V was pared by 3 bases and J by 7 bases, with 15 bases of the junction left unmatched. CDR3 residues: CASSFGMGREGLFGELFF. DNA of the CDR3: TGTGCCAGCAGCTTTGGGATGGGGCGGGAGGGCCTTTTCGGGGAGCTGTTTTTT.

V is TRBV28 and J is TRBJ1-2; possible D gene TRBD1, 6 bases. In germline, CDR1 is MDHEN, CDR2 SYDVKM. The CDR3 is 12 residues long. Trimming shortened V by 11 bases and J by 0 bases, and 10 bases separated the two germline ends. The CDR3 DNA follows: TGTGCCGGATGGGGGCCTAACTATGGCTACACCTTC. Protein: CAGWGPNYGYTF.

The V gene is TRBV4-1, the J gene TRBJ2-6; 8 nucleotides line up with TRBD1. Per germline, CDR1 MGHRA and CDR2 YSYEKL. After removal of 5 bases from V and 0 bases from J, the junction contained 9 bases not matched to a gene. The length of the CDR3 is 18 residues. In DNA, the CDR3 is TGCGCCAGCAGCTTTCGGACAGGGTCAATCTCTGGGGCCAACGTCCTGACTTTC. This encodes CASSFRTGSISGANVLTF.

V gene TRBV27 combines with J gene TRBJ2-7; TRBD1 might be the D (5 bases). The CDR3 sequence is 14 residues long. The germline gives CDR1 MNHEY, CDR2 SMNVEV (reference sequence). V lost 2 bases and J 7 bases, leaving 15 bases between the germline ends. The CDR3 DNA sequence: TGTGCCAGCAGTTTACATTCACAGGTGCGGGAGCAGTACTTC. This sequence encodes CASSLHSQVREQYF.

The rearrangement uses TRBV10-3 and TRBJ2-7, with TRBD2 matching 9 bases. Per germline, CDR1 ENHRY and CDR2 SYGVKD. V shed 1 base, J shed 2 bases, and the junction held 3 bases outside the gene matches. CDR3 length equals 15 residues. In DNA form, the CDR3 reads TGTGCCATCAGTGAGTTGGCGGGGGGGGCCTACGAGCAGTACTTC. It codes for CAISELAGGAYEQYF.

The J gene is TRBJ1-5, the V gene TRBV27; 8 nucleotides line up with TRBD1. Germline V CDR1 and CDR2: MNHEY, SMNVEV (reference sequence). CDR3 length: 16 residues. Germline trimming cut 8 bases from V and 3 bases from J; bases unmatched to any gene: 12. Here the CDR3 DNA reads TGTGCCAGCGGATCGGACAGGGCTTCATCCAATCAGCCCCAGCATTTT. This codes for CASGSDRASSNQPQHF.

CDR3 sequence reads: CASSPGVDYEQYF. The CDR3 DNA reads as TGTGCCAGCAGCCCCGGGGTAGACTACGAGCAGTACTTC. The chain uses TRBV5-5 and TRBJ2-7, with TRBD2 as a possible D gene (5 bases). The CDR3 covers 13 residues. Germline lookup yields CDR1 SGHKS and CDR2 YYEKEE (reference sequence). V was clipped by 4 bases and J by 3 bases, with 11 bases between them.

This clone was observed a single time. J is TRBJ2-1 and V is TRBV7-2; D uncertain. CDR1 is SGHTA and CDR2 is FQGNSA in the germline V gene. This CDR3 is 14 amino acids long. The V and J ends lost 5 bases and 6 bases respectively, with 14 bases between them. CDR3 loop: CASSPHYKGNEQFF. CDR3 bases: TGTGCCAGCAGCCCCCACTATAAGGGCAATGAGCAGTTCTTC.

The CDR3 nucleotides are TGTGCCAGCAGTTCCGCCCCTCTCACCTACAATGAGCAGTTCTTC. Its translation is CASSSAPLTYNEQFF. The chain employs TRBV27 and TRBJ2-1; D unresolved. Germline V CDR1 and CDR2: MNHEY, SMNVEV (reference sequence). The V end lost 4 bases, the J end lost 2 bases, and 12 bases lay between the germline ends. The CDR3 is 15 amino acids.

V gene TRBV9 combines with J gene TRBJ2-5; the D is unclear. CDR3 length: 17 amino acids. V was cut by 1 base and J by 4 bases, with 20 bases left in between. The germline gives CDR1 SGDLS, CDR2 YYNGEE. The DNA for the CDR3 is TGTGCCAGCAGCGTATCCCTTGGCCTAACGGGTTCAGAGACCCAGTACTTC. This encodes CASSVSLGLTGSETQYF. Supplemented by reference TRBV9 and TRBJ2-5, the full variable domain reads DSGVTQTPKHLITATGQRVTLRCSPRSGDLSVYWYQQSLDQGLQFLIQYYNGEERAKGNILERFSAQQFPDLHSELNLSSLELGDSALYFCASSVSLGLTGSETQYFGPGTRLLVL.

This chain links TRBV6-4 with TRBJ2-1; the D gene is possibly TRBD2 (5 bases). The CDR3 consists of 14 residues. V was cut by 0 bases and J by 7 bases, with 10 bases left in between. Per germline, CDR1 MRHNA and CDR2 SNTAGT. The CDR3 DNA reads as TGTGCCAGCAGTGACTCCGGGGATGGTAATGAGCAGTTCTTC. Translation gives CASSDSGDGNEQFF.

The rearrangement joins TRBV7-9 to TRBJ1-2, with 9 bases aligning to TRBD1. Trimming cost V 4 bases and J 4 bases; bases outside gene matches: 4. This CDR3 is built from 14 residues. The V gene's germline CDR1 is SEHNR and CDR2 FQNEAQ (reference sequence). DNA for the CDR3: TGTGCCAGCAGCTCTACAGGGGGCGGCTATGGCTACACCTTC. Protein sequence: CASSSTGGGYGYTF. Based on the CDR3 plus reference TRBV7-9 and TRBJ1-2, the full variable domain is DTGVSQNPRHKITKRGQNVTFRCDPISEHNRLYWYRQTLGQGPEFLTYFQNEAQLEKSRLLSDRFSAERPKGSFSTLEIQRTEQGDSAMYLCASSSTGGGYGYTFGSGTRLTVV.

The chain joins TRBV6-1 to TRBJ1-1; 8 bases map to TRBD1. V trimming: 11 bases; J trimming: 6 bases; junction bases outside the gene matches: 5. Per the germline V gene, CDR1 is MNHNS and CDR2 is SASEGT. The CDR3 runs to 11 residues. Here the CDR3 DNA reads TGTGCCGGACAGGGTCTCTCTGAAGCTTTCTTT. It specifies CAGQGLSEAFF.